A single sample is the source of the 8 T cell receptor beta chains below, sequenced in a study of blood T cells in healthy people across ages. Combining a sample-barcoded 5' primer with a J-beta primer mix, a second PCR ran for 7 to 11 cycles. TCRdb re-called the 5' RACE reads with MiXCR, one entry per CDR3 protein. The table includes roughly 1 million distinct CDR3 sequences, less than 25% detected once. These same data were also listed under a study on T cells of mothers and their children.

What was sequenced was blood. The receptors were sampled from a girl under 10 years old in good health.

The CDR3 bases are TGCGCCAGCAGCCAAGAGGGGGAACGAGGGAGGGCCCAGTACTTC. It yields the protein CASSQEGERGRAQYF. This chain joins TRBV4-1 and TRBJ2-5; 7 nucleotides match TRBD2. The V gene end was trimmed by 0 bases and the J gene end by 9 bases; junction bases not matched to a gene: 10. The CDR3 has 15 residues. Per germline, CDR1 MGHRA and CDR2 YSYEKL.

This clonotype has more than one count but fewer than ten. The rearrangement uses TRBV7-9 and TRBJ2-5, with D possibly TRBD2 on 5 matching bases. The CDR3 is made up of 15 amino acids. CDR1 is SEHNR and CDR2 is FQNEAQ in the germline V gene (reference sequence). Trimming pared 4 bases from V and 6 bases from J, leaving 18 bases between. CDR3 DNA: TGTGCCAGCAGCTCCTTGCATCCGGCTAGCAAGACCCAGTACTTC. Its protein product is CASSSLHPASKTQYF.

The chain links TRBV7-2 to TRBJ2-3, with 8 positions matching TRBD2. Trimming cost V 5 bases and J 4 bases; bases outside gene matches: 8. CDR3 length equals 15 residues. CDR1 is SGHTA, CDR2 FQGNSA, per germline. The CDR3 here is CASSILRGGPDTQYF. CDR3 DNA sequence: TGTGCCAGCAGCATACTCCGGGGGGGCCCAGATACGCAGTATTTT.

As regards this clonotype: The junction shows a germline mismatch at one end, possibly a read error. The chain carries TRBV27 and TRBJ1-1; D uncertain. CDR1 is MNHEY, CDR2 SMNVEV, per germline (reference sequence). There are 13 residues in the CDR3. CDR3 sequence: CASGLTSVTEAFF. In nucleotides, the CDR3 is TGTGCCAGCGGTTTGACAAGCGTAACTGAAGCTTTCTTT.

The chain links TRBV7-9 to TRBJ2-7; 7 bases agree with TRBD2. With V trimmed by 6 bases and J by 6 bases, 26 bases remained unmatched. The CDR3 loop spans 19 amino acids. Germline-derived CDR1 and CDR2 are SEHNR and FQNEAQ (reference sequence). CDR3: CASSQVRRPSGKYGSEQYF. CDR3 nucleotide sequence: TGTGCCAGCAGTCAAGTACGGAGACCAAGCGGGAAGTATGGGAGCGAGCAGTACTTC.

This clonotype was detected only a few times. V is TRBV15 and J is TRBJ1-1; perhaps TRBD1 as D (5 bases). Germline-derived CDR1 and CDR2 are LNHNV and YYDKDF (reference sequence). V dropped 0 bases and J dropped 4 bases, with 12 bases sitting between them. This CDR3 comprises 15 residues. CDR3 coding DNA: TGTGCCACCAGCAGAGATAGGGGATGGAGCACTGAAGCTTTCTTT. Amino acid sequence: CATSRDRGWSTEAFF.

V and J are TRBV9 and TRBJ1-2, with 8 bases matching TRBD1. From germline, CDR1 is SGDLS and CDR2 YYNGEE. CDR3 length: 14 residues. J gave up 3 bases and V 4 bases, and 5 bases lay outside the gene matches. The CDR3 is CASSSGGRDYGYTF. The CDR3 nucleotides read TGTGCCAGCAGCTCAGGGGGCAGGGACTATGGCTACACCTTC.

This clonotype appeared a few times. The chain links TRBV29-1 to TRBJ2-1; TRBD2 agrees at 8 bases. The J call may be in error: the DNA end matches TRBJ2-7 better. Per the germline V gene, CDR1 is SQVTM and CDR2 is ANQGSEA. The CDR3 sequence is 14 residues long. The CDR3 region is CSVEGREESYKQYF. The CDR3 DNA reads TGCAGCGTTGAAGGGCGGGAGGAGTCTTACAAGCAGTACTTC.